This T cell receptor (beta chain) was sequenced for a study of cytomegalovirus exposure and HLA in healthy donors. Notes on the study in general: A few chains linked to CMV were shown in vitro to be specific for CMV antigens.

Germline V gene lookup returns CDR1 MNHNY and CDR2 SVGAGI (reference sequence). V lost 5 bases and J 1 base, leaving 13 bases between the germline ends. The CDR3 has 15 amino acids. Worth noting for this clone: Its antigen is undetermined.

60 Vbeta and 13 Jbeta primers were used in PCR. Assay used: immunoSEQ multiplex PCR; TCRdb lists only in-frame clones, some missing. The profile covers approximately 160,000 clones, with around two thirds appearing a single time and less than 1.5% taken by the ten largest. Input material: PBMCs. This chain connects TRBV6-6 to TRBJ2-3; D might be TRBD1 (5 bases). The sequence was obtained from a man aged 45-65 years in good health and CMV-seronegative. The CDR3 sequence: CASSPVGAGTDTQYF. The DNA of the CDR3 is TGTGCCAGCAGTCCCGTTGGGGCGGGCACAGATACGCAGTATTTT.